This TCR beta chain comes out of a study of Graves' ophthalmopathy and Graves' hyperthyroidism. Findings and caveats of the study: Ophthalmopathy progression was predicted with 65% to 71% sensitivity and approximately 72% specificity. Blood also held most thyroid clonotypes expanded above 0.001 frequency.

Other autoimmune diseases, uncontrolled infections, pregnancy or lactation ruled patients out of participation. The PBMCs used were ones drawn from about 9.2 ml of fresh peripheral blood. Amplification of TCR beta CDR3 regions used RNA transcripts. HTBI primers were employed in first-round RT-PCR, then a second-round multiplex PCR followed. TCRdb ran MiXCR on the multiplex PCR reads and lists one entry per CDR3 protein. The sample lists 500,000 to 800,000 distinct CDR3 sequences, roughly two fifths occurring once. This CDR3 has 12 amino acids. V lost 10 bases and J 3 bases, leaving 13 bases between the germline ends. CDR1 ENHRY and CDR2 SYGVKD come from the germline V gene. This clonotype was counted a few times. Its antigen is currently unknown.

Input material: peripheral blood. The chain couples TRBV10-3 to TRBJ2-7, with D perhaps given as TRBD1 or TRBD2 (6 bases each). The receptor's source is an adult man with Graves' ophthalmopathy. The CDR3 loop reads CASGDTNYEQYF. As DNA, the CDR3 is TGTGCCAGCGGGGACACGAACTACGAGCAGTACTTC.